This T cell receptor beta chain was sequenced for a study of blood T cell repertoires in COVID-19. Looking at the study overall: There were acute and convalescent COVID-19 samples, and they came from the United States, Italy and Spain.

The V and J ends lost 2 bases and 3 bases respectively, with 16 bases between them. This CDR3 has 16 amino acids. The germline CDR1 and CDR2 sequences are GTSNPN and SVGIG (reference sequence). Per the original methods: By means of reference gene primer amplification, nucleated cell counts were estimated. Libraries were prepared by immunoSEQ multiplex PCR; TCRdb keeps only in-frame clonotypes and omits some of them. For V, J and clone size, that table is used; D and trimming come from the DNA. The table shows some 220,000 clones, with over 75% occurring only once. Sample: peripheral blood. V usage is TRBV30 and J usage is TRBJ2-2; a weak D match, TRBD1 (6 bases). This sequence was found in a human donor in a cohort sampled during active COVID-19. The CDR3 spells CAWSPARDTYTGELFF. The CDR3, as DNA: TGTGCCTGGAGTCCTGCCCGGGACACCTACACCGGGGAGCTGTTTTTT.